This T cell receptor beta chain was found in a study of CD8 T cells in Susac syndrome. About the research overall: Patients with Susac syndrome were therapy-naive, taking corticosteroids, with some also receiving intravenous immunoglobulin, or taking intravenous immunoglobulin alone at the time their blood was drawn.

As regards this clonotype: The antigen remains unidentified.

The CDR3 length is 14 residues. Germline lookup yields CDR1 SQVTM and CDR2 ANQGSEA. After removal of 7 bases from V and 3 bases from J, the junction contained 5 bases not matched to a gene. Whole-study results and caveats: It was acknowledged by the study that relatively few individuals were included in its TCR sequencing and HLA analysis.

Reverse transcription used roughly 0.45 to 1 ug RNA and random hexamers. Amplification of TCR beta CDR3 spanned 54 Vbeta and 13 Jbeta via immunoSEQ multiplex PCR. TCRdb recomputed calls from the immunoSEQ multiplex PCR reads with MiXCR, one row per CDR3 protein. The table has some 180,000 distinct CDR3 sequences, about 95% seen once. This chain connects TRBV29-1 to TRBJ2-1, with TRBD1 matching over 11 bases. Sequencing input: CD4+ T cells from PBMCs. This sequence was found in a human donor with Susac syndrome. The CDR3 region is CSGGQGVGYNEQFF. As DNA, the CDR3 is TGCAGCGGGGGACAGGGGGTGGGCTACAATGAGCAGTTCTTC.